The rows below give T cell receptor beta chains drawn from one sample of a study of blood T cell repertoires in COVID-19. The protocol was immunoSEQ multiplex PCR, while the TCRdb copy is restricted to in-frame clones and leaves out a portion. The data contain hundreds of thousands of clones, 75% to 85% of them singletons. Sequencing was carried out using peripheral blood. The origin of the receptors is a woman between 65 and 79 years old with acute or convalescent COVID-19. The CDR3 runs from the conserved cysteine through the conserved F or W. Each record gives: J gene, D gene, V gene, clone size, CDR3 DNA, CDR3 protein. D genes are given only for firm matches. Clone size is stated in some rows and not others, as once, few, many or a class when expanded.

TRBJ1-6	TRBD1	TRBV10-1	few	TGCGCCAGCAGTGATCCGGGACAGGGCCTCCACTTT	CASSDPGQGLHF
TRBJ2-7	NA	TRBV7-2	many	TGTGCCAGCAGCCCAACTTCTGGGGGCCACGAGCAGTACTTC	CASSPTSGGHEQYF
TRBJ1-6	NA	TRBV18	NA	TGTGCCAGCTCAGGCGAGCCTCCTGGGGGCTCACCCCTCCACTTT	CASSGEPPGGSPLHF
TRBJ1-6	NA	TRBV19	once	TGTGCCAGTAGTTTCGACAGGCAAAATTCACCCCTCCACTTT	CASSFDRQNSPLHF
TRBJ1-1	TRBD1	TRBV29-1	NA	TGCAGCGTTATGGGACAGGCGAACACTGAAGCTTTCTTT	CSVMGQANTEAFF
TRBJ1-1	NA	TRBV3-1/TRBV3-2	NA	TGTGCCAGCAGCCAAGTTGCGGGAAGGGAAGCTTTCTTT	CASSQVAGREAFF
TRBJ1-1	NA	TRBV7-9	NA	TGTGCCAGCAGCTTTGGCTTGTCAAACACTGAAGCTTTCTTT	CASSFGLSNTEAFF
TRBJ1-2	TRBD1	TRBV7-8	NA	TGTGCCAGCAGCTTAGGGCTGGGACAGGGGGCCGGAGGCTACACCTTC	CASSLGLGQGAGGYTF
TRBJ1-2	NA	TRBV11-2	few	TGTGCCAGCAGCTTAGGGGCCTCGGGGAGCTATGGCTACACCTTC	CASSLGASGSYGYTF
TRBJ2-4	TRBD2	TRBV11-2	once	TGTGCCAGCAGCTTAGATTTCACAGCGGGGGAAGTGACCAAAAACATTCAGTACTTC	CASSLDFTAGEVTKNIQYF
TRBJ1-5	NA	TRBV7-2	few	TGTGCCAGCAGCTGGAGACAGAGCAATCAGCCCCAGCATTTT	CASSWRQSNQPQHF
TRBJ1-4	NA	TRBV6-5	NA	TGTGCCAGCAGTTCGCTGGGGGGGGCGACTAATGAAAAACTGTTTTTT	CASSSLGGATNEKLFF
TRBJ2-6	NA	TRBV9	once	TGTGCCAGCAGCGCCTCAGGGTCTGGGGCCAACGTCCTGACTTTC	CASSASGSGANVLTF
TRBJ2-4	NA	TRBV6-1	NA	TGTGCCAGCAGTGCCCTTAACAGGTTAGCCAAAAACATTCAGTACTTC	CASSALNRLAKNIQYF
TRBJ1-1	NA	TRBV19	NA	TGTGCCAGTAGTATAGTAGGAGGGGTTTCTGAAGCTTTCTTT	CASSIVGGVSEAFF
TRBJ1-5	TRBD1	TRBV2	NA	TGTGCCAGCTTGGACAGGGTGGGAGTAAGCAATCAGCCCCAGCATTTT	CASLDRVGVSNQPQHF
TRBJ1-3	NA	TRBV3-1/TRBV3-2	few	TGTGCCAGCAGCCAAGTGACAGCCTCTGGAAACACCATATATTTT	CASSQVTASGNTIYF
TRBJ1-6	NA	TRBV5-1	NA	TGCGCCAGCAGCTTCGGAGGGTTGTATAATTCACCCCTCCACTTT	CASSFGGLYNSPLHF
TRBJ1-5	TRBD1	TRBV2	NA	TGTGCCAGCAGTGAAAGTCAAGGGGGCCCGAATCAGCCCCAGCATTTT	CASSESQGGPNQPQHF
TRBJ1-4	TRBD1	TRBV14	NA	TGTGCCAGCAGCCGAGGACAGGTCGAAAAACTGTTTTTT	CASSRGQVEKLFF
TRBJ2-5	NA	TRBV7-2	NA	TGTGCCAGCAGCTTAGAGTCGTTTGGCGGAGAGACCCAGTACTTC	CASSLESFGGETQYF
TRBJ2-1	TRBD2	TRBV5-8	NA	TGTGCCAGCAGCTTGGGCGGGACTAACTACAATGAGCAGTTCTTC	CASSLGGTNYNEQFF
TRBJ1-1	TRBD1	TRBV2	many	TGTGCCAGCAGTGAAAACAGGGGGGAAGCTTTCTTT	CASSENRGEAFF
TRBJ1-5	NA	TRBV15	NA	TGTGCCACCAGCAGAGATAGGGGGGGCCAGCCCCAGCATTTT	CATSRDRGGQPQHF
TRBJ1-1	TRBD1	TRBV19	NA	TGTGCCAGTAGTTCGGACAGGGTTGGTGAAGCTTTCTTT	CASSSDRVGEAFF
TRBJ1-3	NA	TRBV2	few	TGTGCCAGCAGTGGCGGGGCTAGCACCATATATTTT	CASSGGASTIYF
TRBJ1-5	TRBD1	TRBV18	NA	TGTGCCAGCTCACGGGGACAGGGCGTGGGGTATCCCCAGCATTTT	CASSRGQGVGYPQHF
TRBJ1-2	NA	TRBV19	NA	TGTGCCAGTGCCTCGGGAGGGGCCAATCCCTCTTCCTATGGCTACACCTTC	CASASGGANPSSYGYTF